These 22 T cell receptor beta chains came from one sample sequenced in a study of regulatory T cells in long-lasting Graves disease. Time point noted: persistent/refractory GD, antithyroid drugs over 5 years with positive TRAb. After RNA was extracted from PBMCs, the TCR library was made from it. Arm-PCR of CDR3 regions with iRepertoire HTBI primers generated TCR beta libraries. TCRdb independently ran MiXCR on the multiplex PCR reads; one entry per CDR3 protein. The sample lists some 280,000 distinct CDR3 sequences; around 21% were seen once. This sample comprised peripheral blood mononuclear cells (PBMCs), obtained when the disease was refractory, from a patient treated with antithyroid drugs. The receptors were gathered from a female donor with Graves disease.

This clonotype was recorded at least ten times. As DNA, the CDR3 is TGTGCCAGCAGTTACGCAGACAATCAGCCCCAGCATTTT. Translating gives CASSYADNQPQHF. J is TRBJ1-5 and V is TRBV6-5; D is unclear. The V end was cut by 2 bases, the J end by 3 bases, with 5 bases between. This CDR3 has 13 residues. Germline values: CDR1 MNHEY, CDR2 SVGAGI.

This clonotype was seen at least ten times. The chain uses TRBV3-1 and TRBJ1-1; D is unclear. Germline V gene sequence: CDR1 LGHDT, CDR2 YNNKEL (reference sequence). Trimming shortened V by 1 base and J by 5 bases, and 11 bases separated the two germline ends. The CDR3 consists of 14 residues. The CDR3 DNA sequence: TGTGCCAGCAGCCAAGGGGGAAGCGAGACTGAAGCTTTCTTT. Amino acid sequence: CASSQGGSETEAFF.

Ten or more counts support this clonotype. The chain combines TRBV11-2 with TRBJ1-4; D unresolved. The ends were cut back, 8 bases at V and 12 bases at J, with 19 bases in the middle. Germline loops: CDR1 SGHAT, CDR2 FQNNGV. The CDR3 length is 13 residues. The CDR3, as DNA: TGTGCCAGCGCGCGGGGAGGCAGCCGTGAACTGTTTTTT. This encodes CASARGGSRELFF.

This clonotype was observed at least ten times. The gene calls are TRBV3-1 and TRBJ2-5; D gene ambiguous. Trimming cost V 5 bases and J 3 bases, with 7 bases left between them. This CDR3 is 12 amino acids long. Germline assignment: CDR1 LGHDT and CDR2 YNNKEL (reference sequence). CDR3 amino acids: CASSSIEETQYF. The CDR3 bases are TGTGCCAGCAGCTCTATCGAAGAGACCCAGTACTTC.

This clonotype was seen at least ten times. The chain combines TRBV2 with TRBJ1-1, with TRBD1 matching over 8 bases. V shed 3 bases, J shed 2 bases, and the junction held 8 bases outside the gene matches. The V gene's germline CDR1 is SNHLY and CDR2 FYNNEI. The CDR3 has 16 residues. The CDR3 nucleotides read TGTGCCAGCAGTGAGTCCCCCAGGGGGCTAAACACTGAAGCTTTCTTT. Residues: CASSESPRGLNTEAFF.

This clonotype was picked up a small number of times. V and J are TRBV12-3 or TRBV12-4 and TRBJ2-2; a possible D gene is TRBD1 (6 bases). CDR3 length: 16 amino acids. Trimming shortened V by 1 base and J by 3 bases, and 12 bases separated the two germline ends. The DNA of the CDR3 is TGTGCCAGCAGTTTAGACCAGGGGCAGGACACCGGGGAGCTGTTTTTT. Protein product: CASSLDQGQDTGELFF.

The chain combines TRBV14 with TRBJ2-7; D perhaps matches TRBD2 (7 bases). The CDR3 sequence is 15 residues long. Germline V gives CDR1 SGHDN, CDR2 FVKESK. V gave up 5 bases and J gave up 4 bases, with 18 bases separating them. CDR3 bases: TGTGCCAGCAGCTTCCGGGGGGCCTGGGGTTACGAGCAGTACTTC. Amino acids: CASSFRGAWGYEQYF.

This clonotype was found a few times. The chain joins TRBV19 to TRBJ1-5; D unclear. Trimming shortened V by 3 bases and J by 6 bases, and 15 bases separated the two germline ends. CDR1 and CDR2 (germline): LNHDA, SQIVND (reference sequence). The CDR3 consists of 15 residues. This CDR3 is CASSIDRSDVQPQHF. The CDR3 nucleotides are TGTGCCAGTAGTATCGACCGCTCAGACGTTCAGCCCCAGCATTTT.

A word on this clonotype: This may be a read error, as it is one base from a much larger clone. J is TRBJ1-2 and V is TRBV18, with D possibly being TRBD1 (5 bases). Trimming removed 4 bases from V and 6 bases from J, with 21 bases in between. Per the germline V gene, CDR1 is KGHSH and CDR2 is LQKENI. The CDR3 is 16 amino acids. The CDR3 nucleotides read TGTGCCAGCTCACGAACCCCTGGACAAAAGAACAATGGCTACACCTTC. This translates into CASSRTPGQKNNGYTF.

In this sample, this clonotype turned up many times. The chain has TRBV28 and TRBJ1-2, with TRBD1 matching over 7 bases. This CDR3 comprises 15 residues. The germline V gene has CDR1 MDHEN and CDR2 SYDVKM. With V trimmed by 6 bases and J by 4 bases, 11 bases remained unmatched. CDR3 nucleotides: TGTGCCAGCAGGACGCCGACAGGGAATTTCTATGGCTACACCTTC. Its protein product is CASRTPTGNFYGYTF.

J is TRBJ2-7 and V is TRBV7-2, with a weak D call TRBD2 (7 bases). Looked up from germline, CDR1 is SGHTA and CDR2 is FQGNSA. The V end lost 1 base, the J end lost 3 bases, and 16 bases lay between the germline ends. The CDR3 contains 16 residues. This CDR3 is CASSLVGGGRGYEQYF. The DNA for the CDR3 is TGTGCCAGCAGCTTAGTAGGGGGGGGACGGGGCTACGAGCAGTACTTC.

This sequence joins TRBV20-1 and TRBJ2-7; no reliable D call. CDR1 and CDR2 from the germline V gene are DFQATT and SNEGSKA (reference sequence). Trimming took 0 bases from V and 2 from J, leaving 8 bases between them. This CDR3 has 13 amino acids. The CDR3 spells CSARDGWTYEQYF. The DNA for the CDR3 is TGCAGTGCTAGAGATGGGTGGACCTACGAGCAGTACTTC.

For the CDR3, the DNA is TGTGCCAGCAGCTATCGCACGACTAGCGGCTACAATGAGCAGTTCTTC. Protein sequence: CASSYRTTSGYNEQFF. The chain links TRBV6-1 to TRBJ2-1; 9 nucleotides agree with TRBD2. This CDR3 region has 16 residues. From germline, CDR1 is MNHNS and CDR2 SASEGT. Trimming at V came to 6 bases and at J to 3 bases, leaving 9 bases not matched to a gene.

V and J are TRBV6-2 or TRBV6-3 and TRBJ2-6, with D possibly matching TRBD2 (6 bases). V lost 2 bases to trimming and J lost 4 bases, with 18 bases between them. The CDR3 sequence is 18 residues long. Germline V gene data show CDR1 as MNHEY and CDR2 as SVGEGT. CDR3 nucleotide sequence: TGTGCCAGCAGTTACCTTAGTGGGACTCGGACCGGGGCCAACGTCCTGACTTTC. This gives the protein CASSYLSGTRTGANVLTF.

This clonotype was counted only a few times. This chain joins TRBV7-8 and TRBJ1-2; D is possibly TRBD1 (6 bases). V shed 5 bases and J shed 8 bases, with 24 bases lying between them. The germline V gene encodes CDR1 SGHVS and CDR2 FQNEAQ. The CDR3 has 16 amino acids. CDR3 protein: CASSTGRGQTQGGYTF. Written as DNA, the CDR3 is TGTGCCAGCAGCACGGGACGTGGACAGACTCAGGGGGGCTACACCTTC. The entire variable domain, with the rest obtained from reference TRBV7-8 and TRBJ1-2, is as follows: GAGVSQSPRYKVAKRGQDVALRCDPISGHVSLFWYQQALGQGPEFLTYFQNEAQLDKSGLPSDRFFAERPEGSVSTLKIQRTQQEDSAVYLCASSTGRGQTQGGYTFGSGTRLTVV.

This clonotype has a handful of counts. The chain couples TRBV20-1 to TRBJ1-1, with 9 bases matching TRBD1. V dropped 3 bases and J dropped 5; count of bases not matched to a gene: 1. Germline V gene lookup returns CDR1 DFQATT and CDR2 SNEGSKA (reference sequence). There are 12 residues in the CDR3. The DNA for the CDR3 is TGCAGTGCTAGGACAGGGGGAACTGAAGCTTTCTTT. Amino acid sequence: CSARTGGTEAFF.

This clonotype has a count of ten or more. The V and J genes are TRBV28 and TRBJ1-1; D call uncertain. V shed 1 base and J shed 8 bases, with 20 bases lying between them. The CDR3 covers 16 residues. Germline V gene lookup returns CDR1 MDHEN and CDR2 SYDVKM. The CDR3 coding sequence is TGTGCCAGCAGTTTATTTCCGGGAACGCCATCAAAAGAAGCTTTCTTT. Translated: CASSLFPGTPSKEAFF.

The chain recombines TRBV5-1 with TRBJ2-5; D is possibly TRBD2 (6 bases). V was cut by 0 bases and J by 4 bases, with 16 bases left in between. CDR1 is SGHRS and CDR2 is YFSETQ in the germline V gene. The CDR3 runs to 16 residues. The CDR3 region has the DNA TGCGCCAGCAGCTTGGGCACCCCCCAGGGAGGAGAGACCCAGTACTTC. It encodes CASSLGTPQGGETQYF.

The chain has TRBV10-2 and TRBJ1-6, with D tentatively TRBD1 (5 bases). Trimming left V 2 bases short and J 6 bases short, with 11 bases between. Per the germline V gene, CDR1 is WSHSY and CDR2 is SAAADI. CDR3 length: 15 amino acids. CDR3 nucleotides: TGCGCCAGCAGTGAGGCGACAGACCTTAATTCACCCCTCCACTTT. Translated: CASSEATDLNSPLHF.

The chain combines TRBV4-1 with TRBJ2-7; D not resolved. The CDR3 consists of 13 residues. The V gene lost 3 bases and the J gene lost 5 bases, with 11 bases spanning the gap. From germline, CDR1 is MGHRA and CDR2 YSYEKL. The CDR3 sequence is CASSQVPADEQYF. The CDR3 DNA follows: TGCGCCAGCAGCCAGGTCCCCGCCGACGAGCAGTACTTC.

This clonotype showed up many times. The chain has TRBV27 and TRBJ1-1; 8 nucleotides align to TRBD1. V lost 7 bases to trimming and J lost 4 bases; unmatched junction nucleotides: 11. The CDR3 is made up of 15 amino acids. The germline V gene encodes CDR1 MNHEY and CDR2 SMNVEV (reference sequence). This CDR3 reads CASKSSGGLITEAFF. The CDR3 nucleotides are TGTGCCAGCAAGTCATCAGGGGGCCTGATCACTGAAGCTTTCTTT.

This clonotype was seen many times. The chain recombines TRBV28 with TRBJ1-2, with D unresolved. V was trimmed by 4 bases and J by 4 bases, leaving 16 bases between them. The CDR3 extends over 15 amino acids. Germline CDR1 reads MDHEN; CDR2 reads SYDVKM. Written as DNA, the CDR3 is TGTGCCAGCAGTTCCCATACCCGCTTGGCCTATGGCTACACCTTC. Protein sequence: CASSSHTRLAYGYTF.